Listed here are 3 T cell receptor beta chains from one sample, sequenced in a study of technical replicates of blood from a few donors. The assay was immunoSEQ multiplex PCR, and TCRdb's table has in-frame clones only and misses some. The data hold tens of thousands of clones, with about nine tenths observed a single time. Sequencing used T cells isolated from PBMCs. The receptors were gathered from a human donor in good health. Some clones in this sample may be carry-over from other donors' samples.

The chain employs TRBV5-1 and TRBJ2-1; the D is unclear. In germline, CDR1 is SGHRS, CDR2 YFSETQ. The CDR3 totals 16 residues. V gave up 4 bases and J gave up 4 bases, with 18 bases separating them. CDR3 bases: TGCGCCAGCAGCCGTATGGTGGCAACAGTTTACAATGAGCAGTTCTTC. Translated, it gives CASSRMVATVYNEQFF.

The chain has TRBV7-2 and TRBJ2-2, with D perhaps matching TRBD2 (5 bases). This CDR3 has 14 residues. Germline V gene sequence: CDR1 SGHTA, CDR2 FQGNSA. V was pared by 5 bases and J by 5 bases, with 12 bases between. The CDR3 DNA follows: TGTGCCAGCAGCCTGGACCGCGGGACCGGGGAGCTGTTTTTT. This codes for CASSLDRGTGELFF.

The chain links TRBV5-1 to TRBJ2-1; 7 bases fit TRBD2. There are 14 residues in the CDR3. Losses at the gene ends were 5 bases for V and 7 bases for J; bases not matched to a gene: 9. CDR1 SGHRS and CDR2 YFSETQ come from the germline V gene. This CDR3 is CASSVGGSVNEQFF. DNA for the CDR3: TGCGCCAGCAGTGTGGGCGGGAGTGTGAATGAGCAGTTCTTC.